This is a list of T cell receptor beta chains from one sample in a study of T cells in Graves' hyperthyroidism and ophthalmopathy. From the multiplex PCR reads, TCRdb called clonotypes with MiXCR, one entry per CDR3 protein. The profile shows some 550,000 distinct CDR3 sequences, less than 25% of them singletons. The sample taken for sequencing was blood. These receptors were obtained from a man aged 18 to 35 with Graves' hyperthyroidism. The conserved cysteine and the conserved F or W are not part of the CDR3 here. D genes are given only for firm matches.

d_call v_call cdr3_aa
TRBD1 TRBV6-2/TRBV6-3 ASDRGTFGNTGELF
. TRBV19 ASSSVSAYDQY
. TRBV5-1 ASSSASSGNTIY
TRBD1 TRBV19 ASSDGQGDYGYT
. TRBV30 AWSFGPRRTEAF
TRBD1 TRBV20-1 SAPDRGSTEAF
. TRBV29-1 SVENGRTEAF
TRBD1 TRBV27 ASSFLRGRDIREQY
. TRBV20-1 SARDQVNTEAF
. TRBV6-5 ASSYASYEQY
. TRBV12-3/TRBV12-4 ASSLRGAGGSYEQY
. TRBV30 AWSSPTLGAF
. TRBV12-3/TRBV12-4 ASLTRAGTEAF
TRBD1 TRBV20-1 SAPATGLNIQY
TRBD1 TRBV18 ASSPAGQGFFSPLH
. TRBV12-3/TRBV12-4 ASSHSYSTANQPQH
. TRBV10-3 AISEVTGTQY
. TRBV5-6 ASSLPARRTDAF
TRBD1 TRBV12-3/TRBV12-4 ASTTGQYYEQY